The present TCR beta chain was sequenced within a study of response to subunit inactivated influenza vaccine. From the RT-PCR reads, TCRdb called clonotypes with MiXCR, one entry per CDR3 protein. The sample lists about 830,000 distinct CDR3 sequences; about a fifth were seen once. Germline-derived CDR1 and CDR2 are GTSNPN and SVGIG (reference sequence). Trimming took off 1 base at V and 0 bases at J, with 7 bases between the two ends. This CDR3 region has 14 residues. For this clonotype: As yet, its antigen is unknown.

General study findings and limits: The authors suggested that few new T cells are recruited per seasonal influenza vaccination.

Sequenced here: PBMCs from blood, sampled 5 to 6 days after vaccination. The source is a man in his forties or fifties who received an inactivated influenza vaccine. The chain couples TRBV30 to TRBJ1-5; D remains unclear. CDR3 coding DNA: TGTGCCTGGAGTGGAGGTTATAGCAATCAGCCCCAGCATTTT. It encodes CAWSGGYSNQPQHF.